These T cell receptor beta chains were read from a single sample in a study of T cells after yellow fever vaccination. TCRdb processed the 5' RACE reads anew with MiXCR; each CDR3 protein has one entry. Of some 420,000 distinct CDR3 sequences detected, approximately 18% appear once; the ten largest clones hold roughly a sixth. The sample was PBMCs, taken before the yellow fever booster vaccination. All receptors derive from a man between 18 and 29 years old who received the YFV17D yellow fever vaccine. Both conserved end residues are part of each CDR3. The D gene is left open where the match is weak. Expanded clones are given a class, and other clones once, few, many or no size at all.

j_gene: TRBJ1-1; abundance: few; d_gene: TRBD1; v_gene: TRBV4-3; CDR3aa: CASSQDRRGPNTEAFF; CDR3nt: TGCGCCAGCAGCCAAGATCGCAGGGGGCCGAACACTGAAGCTTTCTTT
j_gene: TRBJ2-1; abundance: few; d_gene: TRBD1; v_gene: TRBV6-2/TRBV6-3; CDR3aa: CASSYFGTGGNEQFF; CDR3nt: TGTGCCAGCAGTTACTTCGGGACAGGGGGCAATGAGCAGTTCTTC
j_gene: TRBJ1-1; abundance: few; d_gene: .; v_gene: TRBV7-3; CDR3aa: CASSLMVEGTEAFF; CDR3nt: TGTGCCAGCAGCTTAATGGTTGAGGGCACTGAAGCTTTCTTT
j_gene: TRBJ2-7; abundance: .; d_gene: .; v_gene: TRBV28; CDR3aa: CASSLFHYEQYF; CDR3nt: TGTGCCAGCAGTTTATTTCACTACGAGCAGTACTTC
j_gene: TRBJ2-6; abundance: few; d_gene: .; v_gene: TRBV5-1; CDR3aa: CASSWMNSMGPGANVLTF; CDR3nt: TGCGCCAGCAGCTGGATGAATAGTATGGGCCCTGGGGCCAACGTCCTGACTTTC
j_gene: TRBJ2-1; abundance: few; d_gene: .; v_gene: TRBV20-1; CDR3aa: CSARDGPHNEQFF; CDR3nt: TGCAGTGCTAGAGATGGGCCACACAATGAGCAGTTCTTC
j_gene: TRBJ1-1; abundance: many; d_gene: TRBD1; v_gene: TRBV15; CDR3aa: CATREGTGGKFF; CDR3nt: TGTGCCACCAGAGAGGGGACAGGGGGAAAGTTCTTT
j_gene: TRBJ2-3; abundance: .; d_gene: .; v_gene: TRBV30; CDR3aa: CAWSVLMGSGDTQYF; CDR3nt: TGTGCCTGGAGTGTACTGATGGGGAGTGGAGATACGCAGTATTTT
j_gene: TRBJ2-3; abundance: few; d_gene: TRBD2; v_gene: TRBV4-1; CDR3aa: CASSPRLAAKADTQYF; CDR3nt: TGCGCCAGCAGCCCGAGACTAGCGGCGAAGGCAGATACGCAGTATTTT
j_gene: TRBJ2-1; abundance: few; d_gene: .; v_gene: TRBV5-1; CDR3aa: CASSLDLDEQFF; CDR3nt: TGCGCCAGCAGCTTGGATTTGGATGAGCAGTTCTTC
j_gene: TRBJ2-1; abundance: .; d_gene: .; v_gene: TRBV9; CDR3aa: CASSPRASATLVVNEQFF; CDR3nt: TGTGCCAGCAGCCCCCGGGCGAGCGCCACCCTTGTGGTCAATGAGCAGTTCTTC
j_gene: TRBJ2-2; abundance: few; d_gene: .; v_gene: TRBV7-2; CDR3aa: CASSLQGPDTGELFF; CDR3nt: TGTGCCAGCAGTCTTCAAGGACCTGACACCGGGGAGCTGTTTTTT
j_gene: TRBJ2-7; abundance: few; d_gene: .; v_gene: TRBV7-2; CDR3aa: CASSSGGPTYEQYF; CDR3nt: TGTGCCAGCAGCTCTGGAGGGCCCACCTACGAGCAGTACTTC
j_gene: TRBJ1-1; abundance: few; d_gene: .; v_gene: TRBV20-1; CDR3aa: CSADLKILDEAFF; CDR3nt: TGCAGTGCGGATCTCAAGATTCTCGATGAAGCTTTCTTT
j_gene: TRBJ2-7; abundance: .; d_gene: TRBD2; v_gene: TRBV20-1; CDR3aa: CSARDPLAGGYEQYF; CDR3nt: TGCAGTGCTAGAGACCCGCTAGCGGGGGGGTACGAGCAGTACTTC
j_gene: TRBJ2-3; abundance: many; d_gene: TRBD2; v_gene: TRBV20-1; CDR3aa: CSASSGGIDTQYF; CDR3nt: TGCAGTGCTTCTAGCGGGGGTATAGATACGCAGTATTTT
j_gene: TRBJ2-3; abundance: .; d_gene: TRBD1; v_gene: TRBV7-2; CDR3aa: CASSLPLQGADTQYF; CDR3nt: TGTGCCAGCAGCTTACCTTTGCAGGGGGCGGATACGCAGTATTTT
j_gene: TRBJ2-5; abundance: .; d_gene: .; v_gene: TRBV30; CDR3aa: CAWSAGVRRKGETQYF; CDR3nt: TGTGCCTGGAGTGCAGGGGTAAGACGGAAGGGAGAGACCCAGTACTTC